Listed below are T cell receptor beta chains from one sample, sequenced in a study of shared clonotypes between healthy human individuals. TCRdb's copy holds only in-frame clones and misses some; the assay was immunoSEQ multiplex PCR. In the table there are millions of clones, over 85% of which are singletons. The sample was naive CD4+ T cells sorted from blood. The receptors here all came from a man aged 18 to 30 in good health. Each CDR3 is given with its conserved first and last residue. The order of the fields is D gene, clone size, J gene, V gene, CDR3 DNA, CDR3 protein. D genes are given only for firm matches. Some rows mark clone size as missing; the rest say once, few, many or name a class of expanded clone.

TRBD1	NA	TRBJ1-1	TRBV4-1	TGCGCCAGCAGCCCCACGGACAGGGGGGGAAACACTGAAGCTTTCTTT	CASSPTDRGGNTEAFF
NA	NA	TRBJ2-4	TRBV28	TGTGCCAGCAGTTTAAGAACGCTAGCCAAAAACATTCAGTACTTC	CASSLRTLAKNIQYF
NA	NA	TRBJ1-2	TRBV19	TGTGCCAGTAGTGCTCACGGACTCACCCAAGCTAACTATGGCTACACCTTC	CASSAHGLTQANYGYTF
NA	NA	TRBJ1-6	TRBV2	TGTGCCAGCTGCGGTTGGGGAAATTCACCCCTCCACTTT	CASCGWGNSPLHF
TRBD1	NA	TRBJ2-7	TRBV27	TGTGCCAGCAGTTGGGGACAGGGGTCCTACGAGCAGTACTTC	CASSWGQGSYEQYF
NA	NA	TRBJ2-3	TRBV10-3	TGTGCCATCAGTTTCACAGGCCTTTCAGGAGATACGCAGTATTTT	CAISFTGLSGDTQYF
NA	NA	TRBJ2-7	TRBV7-9	TGTGCCAGCAGCCAAGTACGGGGAGCCGAGCAGTACTTC	CASSQVRGAEQYF
NA	NA	TRBJ2-2	TRBV7-3	TGTGCCAGCAGCTTAAGCATCGGGGAGCTGTTTTTT	CASSLSIGELFF
NA	NA	TRBJ2-2	TRBV5-1	TGCGCCAGCAGCGGCTACACCGGGGAGCTGTTTTTT	CASSGYTGELFF
TRBD2	NA	TRBJ2-2	TRBV10-3	TGTGCCATCTGGAGCGGGGTAAACACCGGGGAGCTGTTTTTT	CAIWSGVNTGELFF
NA	NA	TRBJ2-2	TRBV5-4	TGTGCCAGCAGCTTGGGTCTAGCCGGGGAGCTGTTTTTT	CASSLGLAGELFF
NA	NA	TRBJ2-2	TRBV10-3	TGTGCCATCAGTGACCATCAGGCGGGGCATTCGAACACCGGGGAGCTGTTTTTT	CAISDHQAGHSNTGELFF
NA	once	TRBJ1-6	TRBV30	TGTGCCTTAAGCCGGGACGCGAAATCACCCCTCCACTTT	CALSRDAKSPLHF
TRBD1	NA	TRBJ1-4	TRBV10-3	TGTGCCACCGCCACCCGGGACAGGGATGAAAAACTGTTTTTT	CATATRDRDEKLFF
NA	NA	TRBJ2-3	TRBV5-1	TGCGCCAGCAGCCCGAGGGGAGCGGGAGATACGCAGTATTTT	CASSPRGAGDTQYF
NA	NA	TRBJ1-4	TRBV5-1	TGCGCCAGCAGCCCCTCCCGGGGGCGTACTAATGAAAAACTGTTTTTT	CASSPSRGRTNEKLFF
TRBD1	NA	TRBJ2-7	TRBV5-4	TGTGCCAGCAGCTCTCCTGACAGGGCCGACTACGAGCAGTACTTC	CASSSPDRADYEQYF
NA	few	TRBJ1-1	TRBV18	TGTGCCAGCTCACCGAAGGGTGACACTGAAGCTTTCTTT	CASSPKGDTEAFF
TRBD2	NA	TRBJ2-5	TRBV7-2	TGTGCCAGCAGAACCGGACTAGCGGGAGGCCAACTTCAAGAGACCCAGTACTTC	CASRTGLAGGQLQETQYF
NA	NA	TRBJ1-2	TRBV30	TGTGCCTGGGAACGGTTCCCGGGCCAGGACTATGGCTACACCTTC	CAWERFPGQDYGYTF
NA	NA	TRBJ1-1	TRBV30	TGTGCCTGGATCCACACAGGGTTGAGTCGGACTGAAGCTTTCTTT	CAWIHTGLSRTEAFF
NA	NA	TRBJ1-5	TRBV28	TGTGCCAGCAGTACCCTAAATCAGCCCCAGCATTTT	CASSTLNQPQHF
NA	NA	TRBJ1-2	TRBV5-6	TGTGCCAGCAGCTCATCGCATCAGGGAGCTAACTATGGCTACACCTTC	CASSSSHQGANYGYTF
NA	NA	TRBJ2-2	TRBV5-1	TGCGCCAGCAGCTTGGAAGCCATAGGAAGCGGGGAGCTGTTTTTT	CASSLEAIGSGELFF
NA	NA	TRBJ2-3	TRBV28	TGTGCCAGCAGTGGTGGTGGGGGGGCGGATACGCAGTATTTT	CASSGGGGADTQYF
TRBD1	NA	TRBJ1-2	TRBV7-3	TGTGCCAGCAGCCGCAGACAGGGGTACGGCTACACCTTC	CASSRRQGYGYTF
NA	NA	TRBJ1-4	TRBV28	TGTGCCAGCTCAACTAATGAAAAACTGTTTTTT	CASSTNEKLFF